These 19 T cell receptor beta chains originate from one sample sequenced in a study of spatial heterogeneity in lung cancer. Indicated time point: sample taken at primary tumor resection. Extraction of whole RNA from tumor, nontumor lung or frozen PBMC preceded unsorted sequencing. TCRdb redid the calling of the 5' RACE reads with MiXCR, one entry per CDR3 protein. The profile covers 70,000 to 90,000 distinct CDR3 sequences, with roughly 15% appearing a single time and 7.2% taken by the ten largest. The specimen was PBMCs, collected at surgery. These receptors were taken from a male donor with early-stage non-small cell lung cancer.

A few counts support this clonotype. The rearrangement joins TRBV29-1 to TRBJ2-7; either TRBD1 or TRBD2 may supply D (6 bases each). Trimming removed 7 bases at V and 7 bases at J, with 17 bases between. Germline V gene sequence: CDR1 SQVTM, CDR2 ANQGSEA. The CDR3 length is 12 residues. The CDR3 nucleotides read TGCAGCGGTGGGGGGCCCCCCGAGGAGCAGTACTTC. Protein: CSGGGPPEEQYF.

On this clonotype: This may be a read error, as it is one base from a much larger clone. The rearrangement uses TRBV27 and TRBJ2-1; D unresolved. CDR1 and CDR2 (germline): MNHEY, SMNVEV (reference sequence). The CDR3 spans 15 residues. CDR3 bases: TGTGCCAGCAGCTCGACCGTAATTAAACTCAATGAGCAGTCCTTC. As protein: CASSSTVIKLNEQSF.

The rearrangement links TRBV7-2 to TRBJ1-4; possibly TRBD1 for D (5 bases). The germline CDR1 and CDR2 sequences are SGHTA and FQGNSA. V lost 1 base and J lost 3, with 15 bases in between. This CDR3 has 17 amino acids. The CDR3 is CASSLEGHSGANEKLFF. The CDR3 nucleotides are TGTGCCAGCAGCTTAGAGGGGCATTCCGGAGCTAATGAAAAACTGTTTTTT. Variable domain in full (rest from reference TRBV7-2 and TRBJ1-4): GAGVSQSPSNKVTEKGKDVELRCDPISGHTALYWYRQSLGQGLEFLIYFQGNSAPDKSGLPSDRFSAERTGGSVSTLTIQRTQQEDSAVYLCASSLEGHSGANEKLFFGSGTQLSVL.

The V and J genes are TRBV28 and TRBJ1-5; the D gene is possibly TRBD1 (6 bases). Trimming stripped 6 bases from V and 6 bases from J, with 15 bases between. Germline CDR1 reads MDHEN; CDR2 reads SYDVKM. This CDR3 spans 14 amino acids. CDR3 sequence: CASSKQGGAQPQHF. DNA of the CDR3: TGTGCCAGCAGCAAACAGGGTGGGGCTCAGCCCCAGCATTTT.

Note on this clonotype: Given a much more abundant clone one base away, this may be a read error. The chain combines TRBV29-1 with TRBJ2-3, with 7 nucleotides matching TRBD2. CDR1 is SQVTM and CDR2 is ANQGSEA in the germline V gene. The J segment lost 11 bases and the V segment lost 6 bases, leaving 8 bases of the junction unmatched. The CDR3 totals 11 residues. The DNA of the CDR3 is TGCAGCGTGGATCCAGGGAGGGGGCAGTATTTT. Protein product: CSVDPGRGQYF.

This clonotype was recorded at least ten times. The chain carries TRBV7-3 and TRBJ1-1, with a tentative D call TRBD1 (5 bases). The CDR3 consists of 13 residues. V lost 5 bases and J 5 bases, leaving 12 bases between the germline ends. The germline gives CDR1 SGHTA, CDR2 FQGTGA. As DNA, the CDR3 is TGTGCCAGCAGCACAAGGGACGGAACTGAAGCTTTCTTT. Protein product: CASSTRDGTEAFF.

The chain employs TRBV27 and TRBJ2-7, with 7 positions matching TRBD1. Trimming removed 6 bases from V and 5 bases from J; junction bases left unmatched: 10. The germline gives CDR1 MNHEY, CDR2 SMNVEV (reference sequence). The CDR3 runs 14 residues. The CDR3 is CASSSVDRVNEQYF. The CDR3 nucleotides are TGTGCCAGCAGCAGCGTTGACAGGGTCAACGAGCAGTACTTC.

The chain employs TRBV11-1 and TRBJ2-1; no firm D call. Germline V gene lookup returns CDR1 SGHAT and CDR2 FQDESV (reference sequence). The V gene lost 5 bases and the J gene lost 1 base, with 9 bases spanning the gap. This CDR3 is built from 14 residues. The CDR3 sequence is CASSPDNSYNEQFF. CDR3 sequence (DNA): TGTGCCAGCAGCCCCGACAATTCCTACAATGAGCAGTTCTTC.

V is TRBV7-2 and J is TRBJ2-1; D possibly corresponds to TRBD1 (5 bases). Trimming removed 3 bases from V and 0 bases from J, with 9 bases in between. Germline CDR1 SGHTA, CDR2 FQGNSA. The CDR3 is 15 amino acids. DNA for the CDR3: TGTGCCAGCAGCTTGAACAGGAACTCCTACAATGAGCAGTTCTTC. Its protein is CASSLNRNSYNEQFF.

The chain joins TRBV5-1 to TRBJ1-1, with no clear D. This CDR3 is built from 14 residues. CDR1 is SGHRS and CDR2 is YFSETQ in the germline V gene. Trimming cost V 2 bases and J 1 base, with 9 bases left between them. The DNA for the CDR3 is TGCGCCAGCAGCTTTGGGCCGCCGAACACTGAAGCTTTCTTT. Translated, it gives CASSFGPPNTEAFF.

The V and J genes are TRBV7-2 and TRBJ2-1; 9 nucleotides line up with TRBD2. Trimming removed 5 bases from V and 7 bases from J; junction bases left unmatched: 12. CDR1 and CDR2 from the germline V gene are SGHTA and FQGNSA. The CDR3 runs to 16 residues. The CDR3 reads CTSSLRGGRANNEQFF. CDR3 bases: TGTACCAGCAGCCTCCGGGGCGGGAGGGCCAATAATGAGCAGTTCTTC.

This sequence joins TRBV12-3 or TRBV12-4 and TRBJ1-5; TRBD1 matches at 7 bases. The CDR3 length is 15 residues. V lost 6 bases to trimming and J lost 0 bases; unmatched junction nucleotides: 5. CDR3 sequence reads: CASSPGTDSNQPQHF. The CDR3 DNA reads TGTGCCAGCAGCCCTGGGACAGATAGCAATCAGCCCCAGCATTTT.

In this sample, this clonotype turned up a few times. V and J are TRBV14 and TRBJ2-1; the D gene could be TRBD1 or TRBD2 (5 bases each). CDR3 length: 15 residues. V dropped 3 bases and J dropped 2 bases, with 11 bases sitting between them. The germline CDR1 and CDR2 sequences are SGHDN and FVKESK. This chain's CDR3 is CASSQRGLTYNEQFF. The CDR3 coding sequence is TGTGCCAGCAGCCAGAGGGGTCTAACCTACAATGAGCAGTTCTTC.

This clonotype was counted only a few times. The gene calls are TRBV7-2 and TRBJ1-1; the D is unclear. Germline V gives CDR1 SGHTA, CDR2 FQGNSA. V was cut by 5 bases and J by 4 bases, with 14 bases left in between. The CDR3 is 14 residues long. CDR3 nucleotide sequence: TGTGCCAGCAGCATAACAGCGGTAGGCACTGAAGCTTTCTTT. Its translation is CASSITAVGTEAFF.

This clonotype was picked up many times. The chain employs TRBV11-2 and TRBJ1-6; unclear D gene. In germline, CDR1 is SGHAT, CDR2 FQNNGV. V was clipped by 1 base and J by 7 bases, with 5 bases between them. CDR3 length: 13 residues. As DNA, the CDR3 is TGTGCCAGCAGCTTAGCGGGGAATTCACCCCTCCACTTT. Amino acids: CASSLAGNSPLHF.

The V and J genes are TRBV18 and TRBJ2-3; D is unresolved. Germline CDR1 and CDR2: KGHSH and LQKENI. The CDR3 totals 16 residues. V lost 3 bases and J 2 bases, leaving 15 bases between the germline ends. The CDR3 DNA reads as TGTGCCAGCTCACCCCTGAAGTCCCTTTCCACAGATACGCAGTATTTT. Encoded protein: CASSPLKSLSTDTQYF.

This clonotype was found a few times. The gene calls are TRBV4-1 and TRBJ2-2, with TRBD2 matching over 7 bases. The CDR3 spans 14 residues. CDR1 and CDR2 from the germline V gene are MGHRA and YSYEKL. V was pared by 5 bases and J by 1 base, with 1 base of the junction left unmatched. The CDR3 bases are TGCGCCAGCAGCGAGCGGGAGAACACCGGGGAGCTGTTTTTT. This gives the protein CASSERENTGELFF.

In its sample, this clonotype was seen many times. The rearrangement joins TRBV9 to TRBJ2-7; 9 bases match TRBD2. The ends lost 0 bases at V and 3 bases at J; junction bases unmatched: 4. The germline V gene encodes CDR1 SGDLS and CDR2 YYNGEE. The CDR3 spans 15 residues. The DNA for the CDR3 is TGTGCCAGCAGCGTAGCTAGCGGGGACCTCTACGAGCAGTACTTC. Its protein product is CASSVASGDLYEQYF.

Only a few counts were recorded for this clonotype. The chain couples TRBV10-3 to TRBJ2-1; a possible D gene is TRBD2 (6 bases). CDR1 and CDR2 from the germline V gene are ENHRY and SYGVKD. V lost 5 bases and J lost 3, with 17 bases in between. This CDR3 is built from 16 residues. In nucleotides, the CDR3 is TGTGCCATCAGTACCCTAGCGAGAAGTGACTACAATGAGCAGTTCTTC. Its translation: CAISTLARSDYNEQFF.